This entry is about one T cell receptor beta chain. Its antigen remains unknown. This may be a read error: a much more frequent sequence differs by one nucleotide. Because the CDR3 is missing its conserved closing phenylalanine or tryptophan, this is likely a read error. Cells sorted as Tregs were CD4+, CD25+ and CD127-/low. From the 5' RACE reads, TCRdb called clonotypes with MiXCR, one entry per CDR3 protein. The sample gives 52,000 or so distinct CDR3 sequences, less than 25% of which show up once; 2.5% to 3.5% is in the top ten. Study-wide findings and caveats: Tumor memory CD4+ T cell TCR gene usage was found to cluster with blood and lymph node memory CD4+ cells and with lymph node naive CD4+ cells. Tumor-infiltrating Treg TCR alpha and beta sequences overlapped most with tumor naive CD4+ T cells, then blood naive.

The clonotype comes from a female donor with breast cancer. Sequencing was performed on tumor-infiltrating Tregs sorted from the breast tumor.

The CDR3 DNA reads TGCGCCAGCAGCGCGGGACAGAGTACCGCCTTTGAAGCTTTCCTT. It encodes CASSAGQSTAFEAFL. This chain connects TRBV5-1 to TRBJ1-1, with TRBD1 identical over 7 bases. Germline CDR1 reads SGHRS; CDR2 reads YFSETQ. V gave up 4 bases and J gave up 7 bases; unmatched junction bases: 13. This CDR3 contains 15 residues.